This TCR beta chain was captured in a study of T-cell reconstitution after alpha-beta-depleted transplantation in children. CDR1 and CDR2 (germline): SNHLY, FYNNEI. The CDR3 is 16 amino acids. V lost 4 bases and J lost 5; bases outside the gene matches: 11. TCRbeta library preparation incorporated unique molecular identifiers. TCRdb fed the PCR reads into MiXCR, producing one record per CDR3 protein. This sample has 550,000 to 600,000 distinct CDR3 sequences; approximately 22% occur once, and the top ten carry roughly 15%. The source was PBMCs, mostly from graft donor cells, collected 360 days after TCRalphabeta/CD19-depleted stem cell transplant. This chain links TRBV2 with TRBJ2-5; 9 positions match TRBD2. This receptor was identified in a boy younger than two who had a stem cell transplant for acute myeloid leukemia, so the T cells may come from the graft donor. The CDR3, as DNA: TGTGCCAGCAGTGTACGGCGGGGGGGCGATAAGGAGACCCAGTACTTC. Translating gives CASSVRRGGDKETQYF. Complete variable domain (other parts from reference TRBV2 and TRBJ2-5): EPEVTQTPSHQVTQMGQEVILRCVPISNHLYFYWYRQILGQKVEFLVSFYNNEISEKSEIFDDQFSVERPDGSNFTLKIRSTKLEDSAMYFCASSVRRGGDKETQYFGPGTRLLVL.